A selection of T cell receptor beta chains follows, all from one sample in a study of OX40 agonist ivuxolimab in advanced cancers. TCRdb's copy holds only in-frame clones and misses some; the assay was immunoSEQ multiplex PCR. The sample shows about 120,000 clones, roughly 95% of them seen only once. The specimen comprised CD4+ or CD8+ T cells sorted from blood, sampled in a trial of the OX40 agonist ivuxolimab. These receptor sequences come from an adult with an advanced solid tumor such as melanoma, head and neck, liver or kidney cancer. Each CDR3 is given with its conserved first and last residue. A D gene is named only where the DNA matches it firmly. Rows give clone size only sometimes, using once, few, many, or a class for an expanded clone.

v_call	j_call	d_call	clone_size	cdr3_nt	cdr3_aa
TRBV12-2	TRBJ1-6	NA	NA	TGTGCAAGTCGCTTAACCCCCAGCTCCTATAATTCACCCCTCCACTTT	CASRLTPSSYNSPLHF
TRBV19	TRBJ2-1	NA	NA	TGTGCCAGTAGTACGACAGGCATCTACAATGAGCAGTTCTTC	CASSTTGIYNEQFF
TRBV7-2	TRBJ1-5	TRBD1	NA	TGTGCCAGCAGCTCGGGACAGAATCAGCCCCAGCATTTT	CASSSGQNQPQHF
TRBV5-1	TRBJ2-7	TRBD2	NA	TGCGCCAGCAGCTTTAATCGGGGGGGCTCCTACGAGCAGTACTTC	CASSFNRGGSYEQYF
TRBV11-2	TRBJ2-1	TRBD2	once	TGTGCCAGCAGCCGAAGAGGGACTAGCGGGTCCCCCGGCAATGAGCAGTTCTTC	CASSRRGTSGSPGNEQFF
TRBV5-1	TRBJ2-3	TRBD1	NA	TGCGCCAGCAGCTCAGCTTCAGGGGGCGCAGATACGCAGTATTTT	CASSSASGGADTQYF
TRBV28	TRBJ1-2	NA	NA	TGTGCCAGCAGCCCACCCCTTTCAACAGGGTCCCAACCCTATGGCTACACCTTC	CASSPPLSTGSQPYGYTF
TRBV4-1	TRBJ1-4	TRBD1	NA	TGCGCCAGCAGCCAAGATGTCGGACAGGGGGCGCGGGAAAAACTGTTTTTT	CASSQDVGQGAREKLFF
TRBV15	TRBJ1-2	NA	NA	TGTGCCACCAGGCAGATGGTGGGGAACTATGGCTACACCTTC	CATRQMVGNYGYTF
TRBV25-1	TRBJ2-2	NA	once	TGTGCCAGCAGTGATGCGGGACATCCTACCGGGGAGCTGTTTTTT	CASSDAGHPTGELFF
TRBV7-2	TRBJ2-2	NA	NA	TGTGCCAGCAGCTTAAGATACTCAGCGCTGAACACCGGGGAGCTGTTTTTT	CASSLRYSALNTGELFF
TRBV4-2	TRBJ1-3	NA	NA	TGTGCCAGCAGCCAAAAGAGGGGGAAAGGAAACACCATATATTTT	CASSQKRGKGNTIYF
TRBV27	TRBJ1-5	NA	NA	TGTGCCAGCAGTTTCAGGATCAATCAGCCCCAGCATTTT	CASSFRINQPQHF
TRBV18	TRBJ2-1	TRBD1	NA	TGTGCCAGCTCACCCCGGACAGGGAACAATGAGCAGTTCTTC	CASSPRTGNNEQFF
TRBV7-2	TRBJ2-1	NA	NA	TGTGCCAGCAGCTATTCCTACAATGAGCAGTTCTTC	CASSYSYNEQFF
TRBV6-6	TRBJ1-2	NA	NA	TGTGCCAGCAGTTACGGGCTCAGCGGCTACACCTTC	CASSYGLSGYTF
TRBV19	TRBJ1-5	NA	NA	TGTGCCAGTAGTCCTCTTCCCACGACAAGCAATCAGCCCCAGCATTTT	CASSPLPTTSNQPQHF
TRBV2	TRBJ1-1	NA	NA	TGTGCCAGCATGGCGACAGAACTAGGCACTGAAGCTTTCTTT	CASMATELGTEAFF
TRBV7-2	TRBJ2-5	TRBD2	NA	TGTGCCAGCAGCCTATCCGGGACTAGGATCCAAGAGACCCAGTACTTC	CASSLSGTRIQETQYF
TRBV25-1	TRBJ2-1	NA	NA	TGTGCCAGCAGTGAATACCGGGGGGCTCTCTACAATGAGCAGTTCTTC	CASSEYRGALYNEQFF
TRBV14	TRBJ2-3	NA	once	TGTGCCAGCAGCCGACAGAGCACAGATACGCAGTATTTT	CASSRQSTDTQYF
TRBV19	TRBJ2-7	TRBD2	NA	TGTGCCAGTAGTGGGAGGGAGGGCCCTTACGAGCAGTACTTC	CASSGREGPYEQYF
TRBV13	TRBJ2-1	TRBD2	NA	TGTGCCAGCAGCCCAAAGGGACTAGATCCCCATGAGCAGTTCTTC	CASSPKGLDPHEQFF
TRBV28	TRBJ1-4	NA	NA	TGTGCCAGCAGCTTGCGACGCCTGGGGAGTGGGGAAAAACTGTTTTTT	CASSLRRLGSGEKLFF